A selection of T cell receptor beta chains follows, all from one sample in a study of CD8 T cells in Susac syndrome. TCRdb reprocessed the immunoSEQ multiplex PCR reads via MiXCR and lists one record per CDR3 protein. This table has a few hundred thousand distinct CDR3 sequences, around 93% appearing once. The sequencing sample was made of CD4+ T cells from PBMCs. The receptors here all came from a human donor with multiple sclerosis. The CDR3 runs from the conserved cysteine through the conserved F or W. D genes are given only for firm matches. Part of the rows lack a size; the others show once, few, many or a class for expanded clones.

J,D,V,size,DNA,CDR3
TRBJ1-1,.,TRBV5-4,.,TGTGCCAGCAGCTTGGCCGCACAGGGAATCACTGAAGCTTTCTTT,CASSLAAQGITEAFF
TRBJ2-4,.,TRBV7-9,.,TGTGCCAGCAGCTTAAGGTCTGGAGACATTCAGTACTTC,CASSLRSGDIQYF
TRBJ1-1,.,TRBV19,.,TGTGCCAGTAGTCCTCTGGACACAGGATTTTCGAACACTGAAGCTTTCTTT,CASSPLDTGFSNTEAFF
TRBJ2-1,.,TRBV5-1,.,TGCGCCAGCAGCCCTGACAGGCGAAATGAGCAGTTCTTC,CASSPDRRNEQFF
TRBJ2-5,TRBD2,TRBV29-1,.,TGCAGCGGCGGGGGGGGGCTGGAGACCCAGTACTTC,CSGGGGLETQYF
TRBJ2-7,TRBD1,TRBV3-1,.,TGTGCCAGCAGCCAGGTACAGGGGGCTTCCTACGAGCAGTACTTC,CASSQVQGASYEQYF
TRBJ1-3,.,TRBV9,once,TGTGCCAGCAGCACACATTTGGACAGCTCTGGAAACACCATATATTTT,CASSTHLDSSGNTIYF
TRBJ2-1,.,TRBV5-4,.,TGTGCCAGCAGCGTATTAATAAGGGACAATGAGCAGTTCTTC,CASSVLIRDNEQFF
TRBJ2-4,.,TRBV12-3/TRBV12-4,.,TGTGCCAGCCGATTAGGGGCAGCCAAAAACATTCAGTACTTC,CASRLGAAKNIQYF
TRBJ2-5,.,TRBV10-3,.,TGTGCCAGCCGTTCGGACAGCCCGCAAGAGACCCAGTACTTC,CASRSDSPQETQYF
TRBJ2-3,.,TRBV9,.,TGTGCCAGCAGCGCAATAGGAGATACGCAGTATTTT,CASSAIGDTQYF
TRBJ1-2,.,TRBV6-1,.,TGTGCCAGCGTGGGGGACGGATATTCTTCCACCTTC,CASVGDGYSSTF
TRBJ2-2,TRBD2,TRBV6-1,once,TGTGCCAGCAGTGGAGCGGGGGGCCAAACCGGGGAGCTGTTTTTT,CASSGAGGQTGELFF
TRBJ1-2,.,TRBV6-1,.,TGTGCCAGCACTGGATACGGTGACTTAAGACTCAACTATGGCTACACCTTC,CASTGYGDLRLNYGYTF
TRBJ1-3,.,TRBV5-6,once,TGTGCCAGCAGGGGGGGTGGTAACGGAAACACCATATATTTT,CASRGGGNGNTIYF
TRBJ2-7,.,TRBV6-2/TRBV6-3,.,TGTGCCAGCAGTTCCCGCGCCTACGAGCAGTACTTC,CASSSRAYEQYF